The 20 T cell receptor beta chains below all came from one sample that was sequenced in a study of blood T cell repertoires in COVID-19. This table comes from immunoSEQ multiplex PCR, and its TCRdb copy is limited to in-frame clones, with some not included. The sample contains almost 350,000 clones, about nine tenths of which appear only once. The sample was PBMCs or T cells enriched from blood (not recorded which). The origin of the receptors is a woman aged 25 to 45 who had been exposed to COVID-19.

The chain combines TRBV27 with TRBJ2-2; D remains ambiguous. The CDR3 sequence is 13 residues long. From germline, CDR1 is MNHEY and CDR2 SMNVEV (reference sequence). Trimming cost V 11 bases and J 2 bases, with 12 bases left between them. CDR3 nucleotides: TGTGCCTCGACCGACACAAACACCGGGGAGCTGTTTTTT. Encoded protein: CASTDTNTGELFF.

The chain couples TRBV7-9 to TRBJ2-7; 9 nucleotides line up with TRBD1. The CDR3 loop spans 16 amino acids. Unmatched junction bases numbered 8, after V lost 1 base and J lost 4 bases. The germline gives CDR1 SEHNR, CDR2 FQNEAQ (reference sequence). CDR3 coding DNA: TGTGCCAGCAGCTTAGGACCGGGACAGGGTAATTACGAGCAGTACTTC. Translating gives CASSLGPGQGNYEQYF.

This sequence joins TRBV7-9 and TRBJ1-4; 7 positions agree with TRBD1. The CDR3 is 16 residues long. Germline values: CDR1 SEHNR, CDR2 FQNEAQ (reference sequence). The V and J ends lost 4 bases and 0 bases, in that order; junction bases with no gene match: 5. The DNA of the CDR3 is TGTGCCAGCAGCTCCAGGGGGGTCACAACTAATGAAAAACTGTTTTTT. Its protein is CASSSRGVTTNEKLFF.

The CDR3 DNA reads TGTGCCAGCAGTGAGCGGGGTGTACTAGCGGGAGCCCCAGAGACCCAGTACTTC. This gives the protein CASSERGVLAGAPETQYF. This chain joins TRBV6-1 and TRBJ2-5; 11 bases fit TRBD2. V lost 3 bases and J lost 4; bases outside the gene matches: 13. The CDR3 runs 18 residues. Germline V lookup: CDR1 MNHNS, CDR2 SASEGT.

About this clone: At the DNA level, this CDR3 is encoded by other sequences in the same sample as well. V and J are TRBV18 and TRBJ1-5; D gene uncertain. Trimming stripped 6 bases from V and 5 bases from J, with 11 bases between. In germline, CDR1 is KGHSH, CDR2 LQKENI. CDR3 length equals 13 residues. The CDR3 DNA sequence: TGTGCCAGCTCCCCCGGGAGGGATCAGCCCCAGCATTTT. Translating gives CASSPGRDQPQHF. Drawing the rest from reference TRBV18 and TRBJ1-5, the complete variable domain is NAGVMQNPRHLVRRRGQEARLRCSPMKGHSHVYWYRQLPEEGLKFMVYLQKENIIDESGMPKERFSAEFPKEGPSILRIQQVVRGDSAAYFCASSPGRDQPQHFGDGTRLSIL.

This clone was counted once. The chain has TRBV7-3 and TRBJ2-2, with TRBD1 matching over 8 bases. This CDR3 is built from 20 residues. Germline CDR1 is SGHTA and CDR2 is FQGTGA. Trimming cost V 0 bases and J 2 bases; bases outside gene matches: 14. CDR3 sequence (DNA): TGTGCCAGCAGCTTAACGGTGGGGACCCGGACAGGGATCAACACCGGGGAGCTGTTTTTT. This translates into CASSLTVGTRTGINTGELFF.

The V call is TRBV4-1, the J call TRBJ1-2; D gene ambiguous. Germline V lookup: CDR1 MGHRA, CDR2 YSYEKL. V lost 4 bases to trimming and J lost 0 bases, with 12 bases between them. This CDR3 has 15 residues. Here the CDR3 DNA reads TGCGCCAGCAGCCCGAAAGATGGAGCTAACTATGGCTACACCTTC. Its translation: CASSPKDGANYGYTF.

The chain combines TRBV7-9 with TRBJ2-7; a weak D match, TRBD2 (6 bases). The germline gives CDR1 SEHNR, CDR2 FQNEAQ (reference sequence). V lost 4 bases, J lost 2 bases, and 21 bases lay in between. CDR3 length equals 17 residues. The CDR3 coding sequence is TGTGCCAGCAGCTCCCCGGGCGCGGGGACGCGCACCTACGAGCAGTACTTC. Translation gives CASSSPGAGTRTYEQYF.

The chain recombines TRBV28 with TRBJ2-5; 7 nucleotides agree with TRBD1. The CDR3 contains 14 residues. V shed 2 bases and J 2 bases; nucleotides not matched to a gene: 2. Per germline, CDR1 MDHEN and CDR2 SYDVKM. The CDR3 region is CASSLQGQQETQYF. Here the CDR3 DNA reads TGTGCCAGCAGTTTACAGGGACAGCAAGAGACCCAGTACTTC.

The CDR3 loop reads CASSRRTSGSNEQFF. In DNA, the CDR3 is TGTGCCAGCAGCAGAAGGACTAGCGGGAGTAATGAGCAGTTCTTC. The V call is TRBV7-2, the J call TRBJ2-1, with 13 bases lining up with TRBD2. CDR1 is SGHTA, CDR2 FQGNSA, per germline. V was pared by 5 bases and J by 7 bases, with 5 bases of the junction left unmatched. This CDR3 has 15 amino acids.

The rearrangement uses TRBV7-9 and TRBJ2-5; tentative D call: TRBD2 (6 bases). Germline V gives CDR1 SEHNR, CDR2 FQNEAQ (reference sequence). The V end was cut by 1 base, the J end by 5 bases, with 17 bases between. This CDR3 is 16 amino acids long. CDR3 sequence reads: CASSLGRGTRVETQYF. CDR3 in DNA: TGTGCCAGCAGCTTAGGACGGGGGACGCGGGTTGAGACCCAGTACTTC. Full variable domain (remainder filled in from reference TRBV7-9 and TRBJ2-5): DTGVSQNPRHKITKRGQNVTFRCDPISEHNRLYWYRQTLGQGPEFLTYFQNEAQLEKSRLLSDRFSAERPKGSFSTLEIQRTEQGDSAMYLCASSLGRGTRVETQYFGPGTRLLVL.

This CDR3 is CASSGPTTGLPQSPLHF. The CDR3 DNA follows: TGTGCCAGCAGCGGACCGACCACAGGTTTGCCGCAGTCACCCCTCCACTTT. The chain carries TRBV5-8 and TRBJ1-6, with TRBD1 as a possible D gene (5 bases). CDR1 is SGHTS and CDR2 is YDEGEE in the germline V gene. The CDR3 runs 17 residues. The V end was cut by 4 bases, the J end by 10 bases, with 24 bases between.

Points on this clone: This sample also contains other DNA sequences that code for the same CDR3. CDR3 residues: CASSFRGSGNTIYF. The CDR3 DNA sequence: TGTGCCAGCAGTTTCAGGGGTTCGGGAAACACCATATATTTT. The chain carries TRBV27 and TRBJ1-3; tentatively, D is TRBD1 (6 bases). The germline V gene has CDR1 MNHEY and CDR2 SMNVEV (reference sequence). Trimming removed 3 bases at V and 4 bases at J, with 10 bases between. This CDR3 comprises 14 residues.

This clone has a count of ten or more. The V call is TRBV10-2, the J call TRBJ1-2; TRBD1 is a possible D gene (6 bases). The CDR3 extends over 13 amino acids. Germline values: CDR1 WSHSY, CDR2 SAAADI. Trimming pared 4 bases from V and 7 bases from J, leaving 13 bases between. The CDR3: CASSVSGEGGYTF. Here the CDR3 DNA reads TGCGCCAGCAGTGTTTCAGGGGAGGGTGGCTACACCTTC.

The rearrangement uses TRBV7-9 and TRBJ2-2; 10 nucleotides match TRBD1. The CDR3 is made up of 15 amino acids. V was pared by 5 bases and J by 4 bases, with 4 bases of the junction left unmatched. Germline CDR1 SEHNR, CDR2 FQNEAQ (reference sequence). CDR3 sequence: CASSHGQGGTGELFF. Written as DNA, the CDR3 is TGTGCCAGCAGCCATGGACAGGGGGGCACCGGGGAGCTGTTTTTT. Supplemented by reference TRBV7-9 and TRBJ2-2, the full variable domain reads DTGVSQNPRHKITKRGQNVTFRCDPISEHNRLYWYRQTLGQGPEFLTYFQNEAQLEKSRLLSDRFSAERPKGSFSTLEIQRTEQGDSAMYLCASSHGQGGTGELFFGEGSRLTVL.

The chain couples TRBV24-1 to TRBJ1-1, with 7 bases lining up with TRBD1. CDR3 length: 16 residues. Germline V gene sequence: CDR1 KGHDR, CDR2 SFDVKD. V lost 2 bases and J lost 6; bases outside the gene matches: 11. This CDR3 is CATSDSRTGRISEAFF. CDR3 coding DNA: TGTGCCACCAGTGATTCCCGGACAGGTCGAATCTCTGAAGCTTTCTTT.

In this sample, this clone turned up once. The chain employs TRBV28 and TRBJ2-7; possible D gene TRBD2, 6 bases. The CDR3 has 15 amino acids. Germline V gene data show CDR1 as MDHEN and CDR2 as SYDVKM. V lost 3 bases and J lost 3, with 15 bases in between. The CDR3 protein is CASSFRGSLGYEQYF. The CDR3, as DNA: TGTGCCAGCAGTTTTCGGGGGAGCTTGGGCTACGAGCAGTACTTC.

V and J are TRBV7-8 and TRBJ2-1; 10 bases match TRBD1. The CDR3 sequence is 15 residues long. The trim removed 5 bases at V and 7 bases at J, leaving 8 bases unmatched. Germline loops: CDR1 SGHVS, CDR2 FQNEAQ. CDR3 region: CASSQPRDRGNEQFF. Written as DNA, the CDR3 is TGTGCCAGCAGCCAACCCCGGGACAGGGGTAATGAGCAGTTCTTC.

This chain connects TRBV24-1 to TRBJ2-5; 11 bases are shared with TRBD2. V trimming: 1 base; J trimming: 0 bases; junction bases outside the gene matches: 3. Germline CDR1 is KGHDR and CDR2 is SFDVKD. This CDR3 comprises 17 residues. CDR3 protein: CATSDLPGLADQETQYF. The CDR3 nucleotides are TGTGCCACCAGTGATTTACCGGGACTAGCGGACCAAGAGACCCAGTACTTC.

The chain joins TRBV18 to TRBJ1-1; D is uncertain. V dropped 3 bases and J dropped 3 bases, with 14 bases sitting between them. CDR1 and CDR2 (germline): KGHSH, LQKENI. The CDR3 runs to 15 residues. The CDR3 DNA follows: TGTGCCAGCTCACCCCGGCGGGATCCGGACACTGAAGCTTTCTTT. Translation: CASSPRRDPDTEAFF.